The 28 T cell receptor beta chains listed next were all sequenced from one sample in a study of T cells after yellow fever vaccination. TCRdb re-called the 5' RACE reads with MiXCR, one entry per CDR3 protein. Counted here are around 320,000 distinct CDR3 sequences, approximately 4.5% occurring once; the ten biggest clones make up roughly 19%. The sample consisted of PBMCs, taken 15 days after the yellow fever booster vaccination. The receptors derive from a man aged 18-30 years who received the YFV17D yellow fever vaccine.

This clonotype was seen a handful of times. This chain connects TRBV20-1 to TRBJ2-1; 12 bases are shared with TRBD2. Germline assignment: CDR1 DFQATT and CDR2 SNEGSKA (reference sequence). The CDR3 is 13 amino acids. Here the CDR3 DNA reads TGCAGGACTAGCGGGGGCCGACCTGGTGAGCAGTTCTTC. This gives the protein CRTSGGRPGEQFF.

This clonotype has a handful of counts. The chain joins TRBV12-3 or TRBV12-4 to TRBJ2-3; 11 positions agree with TRBD2. The CDR3 has 17 amino acids. The ends lost 5 bases at V and 4 bases at J; junction bases unmatched: 11. The CDR3 DNA follows: TGTGCCAGCAGTAAAGACTTAGCGGGGGGGCCGGCAGATACGCAGTATTTT. As protein: CASSKDLAGGPADTQYF.

Many counts were recorded for this clonotype. The rearrangement uses TRBV5-1 and TRBJ2-6; 11 bases agree with TRBD2. Trimming at V came to 2 bases and at J to 3 bases, leaving 10 bases not matched to a gene. This CDR3 has 19 amino acids. Germline loops: CDR1 SGHRS, CDR2 YFSETQ. Here the CDR3 DNA reads TGCGCCAGCAGCTTACTAGCGGGGGACCTCGCTCGTGGGGCCAACGTCCTGACTTTC. Translation: CASSLLAGDLARGANVLTF.

This clonotype was counted a few times. The chain employs TRBV5-6 and TRBJ2-6; the D is unclear. Germline V gene data show CDR1 as SGHDT and CDR2 as YYEEEE. The CDR3 runs 15 residues. Trimming took 0 bases from V and 2 from J, leaving 6 bases between them. The CDR3 sequence: CASSLELTGANVLTF. CDR3 nucleotide sequence: TGTGCCAGCAGCTTGGAGCTAACTGGGGCCAACGTCCTGACTTTC.

Many counts were recorded for this clonotype. This rearrangement joins TRBV7-2 to TRBJ2-6; tentatively, D is TRBD1 (6 bases). V was shortened by 4 bases and J by 0 bases, with 19 bases between the two germline ends. CDR1 is SGHTA and CDR2 is FQGNSA in the germline V gene. There are 19 residues in the CDR3. Here the CDR3 DNA reads TGTGCCAGCAGCTCCTTCCCGGGACAAGTATACTCTGGGGCCAACGTCCTGACTTTC. Translated, it gives CASSSFPGQVYSGANVLTF.

This chain links TRBV3-1 with TRBJ2-5; TRBD1 agrees at 9 bases. CDR3 length: 17 residues. The V gene end was trimmed by 1 base and the J gene end by 3 bases; junction bases not matched to a gene: 9. CDR1 and CDR2 (germline): LGHDT, YNNKEL (reference sequence). The CDR3 DNA reads as TGTGCCAGCAGCCAAGGTATTTCACAGGGGGCCGAAGAGACCCAGTACTTC. It specifies CASSQGISQGAEETQYF.

This clonotype was picked up a small number of times. This chain joins TRBV28 and TRBJ1-5; D possibly corresponds to TRBD1 (5 bases). CDR1 and CDR2 (germline): MDHEN, SYDVKM. This CDR3 comprises 18 residues. V was pared by 7 bases and J by 2 bases, with 24 bases between. The CDR3 nucleotides are TGTGCCAGCACCACACAAACCCCAGACAGTATCGGCAATCAGCCCCAGCATTTT. This sequence encodes CASTTQTPDSIGNQPQHF.

This clonotype was counted only a few times. The V and J genes are TRBV27 and TRBJ2-5, with a weak D call TRBD1 (5 bases). The CDR3 spans 13 residues. V was clipped by 3 bases and J by 2 bases, with 7 bases between them. CDR1 is MNHEY, CDR2 SMNVEV, per germline (reference sequence). CDR3 residues: CASSLKGQETQYF. CDR3 DNA: TGTGCCAGCAGTTTGAAGGGGCAAGAGACCCAGTACTTC.

This clonotype was picked up many times. The CDR3 loop is CASSLAGTGLAQETQYF. The CDR3 DNA sequence: TGCGCCAGCAGCTTGGCCGGGACAGGGCTTGCCCAAGAGACCCAGTACTTC. This chain connects TRBV5-1 to TRBJ2-5; TRBD1 aligns across 9 bases. The CDR3 loop spans 17 amino acids. Germline V gene sequence: CDR1 SGHRS, CDR2 YFSETQ. J lost 1 base, V lost 0 bases, and 7 bases had no gene match.

This clonotype was detected ten times or more. CDR3: CASSLQSTPLHF. CDR3 in DNA: TGTGCCAGCAGCTTACAGTCGACACCCCTCCACTTT. The V and J genes are TRBV5-5 and TRBJ1-6; D ambiguous. From germline, CDR1 is SGHKS and CDR2 YYEKEE (reference sequence). The V and J ends lost 2 bases and 11 bases respectively, with 8 bases between them. The CDR3 runs 12 residues.

This clonotype was detected only a few times. CDR3 amino acids: CASSLPPGNTIYF. The CDR3 nucleotides read TGCGCCAGCAGCTTGCCTCCTGGAAACACCATATATTTT. V usage is TRBV5-1 and J usage is TRBJ1-3; no definite D call. This CDR3 spans 13 amino acids. The germline V and J ends were trimmed by 1 base and 2 bases, with 4 bases remaining between them. The germline CDR1 and CDR2 sequences are SGHRS and YFSETQ.

This clonotype was detected ten times or more. V gene TRBV20-1 combines with J gene TRBJ2-7; 7 bases match TRBD1. After removal of 6 bases from V and 3 bases from J, the junction contained 14 bases not matched to a gene. CDR1 DFQATT and CDR2 SNEGSKA come from the germline V gene (reference sequence). This CDR3 region has 15 residues. CDR3 DNA: TGCAGTGCACAGCCGGGACAGCTCCTGCTCTACGAGCAGTACGTC. It specifies CSAQPGQLLLYEQYV.

This clonotype has at least ten counts. V usage is TRBV28 and J usage is TRBJ1-1, with D unresolved. Trimming cost V 3 bases and J 6 bases, with 14 bases left between them. CDR3 size: 14 residues. CDR1 is MDHEN and CDR2 is SYDVKM in the germline V gene. In DNA, the CDR3 is TGTGCCAGCAGTTTGGAAAGGAAAAGCGCTGAAGCTTTCTTT. Residues: CASSLERKSAEAFF.

This clonotype has a handful of counts. CDR3 DNA: TGCAGCGGCCTCCAGGAGGGGGAATATAGCAATCAGCCCCAGCATTTT. Translating it yields CSGLQEGEYSNQPQHF. The chain combines TRBV29-1 with TRBJ1-5, with a weak D call TRBD1 (6 bases). The CDR3 sequence is 16 residues long. Trimming removed 7 bases from V and 0 bases from J, with 19 bases in between. Germline V CDR1 and CDR2: SQVTM, ANQGSEA. The full variable domain, with the rest looked up from reference TRBV29-1 and TRBJ1-5, is SAVISQKPSRDICQRGTSLTIQCQVDSQVTMMFWYRQQPGQSLTLIATANQGSEATYESGFVIDKFPISRPNLTFSTLTVSNMSPEDSSIYLCSGLQEGEYSNQPQHFGDGTRLSIL.

A word on this clonotype: A much more abundant neighbour one base away suggests this may be a read error. The genes are TRBV7-2 and TRBJ2-5; 10 nucleotides agree with TRBD2. Trimming removed 5 bases from V and 3 bases from J; junction bases left unmatched: 3. This CDR3 has 14 amino acids. Germline V lookup: CDR1 SGHTA, CDR2 FQGNSA. The CDR3 DNA follows: TGTGCCAGCAGCCATCTAGCGGGGGAAGAGACCCAGTACTTC. Its translation: CASSHLAGEETQYF.

This clonotype has more than one count but fewer than ten. The chain is built from TRBV20-1 and TRBJ1-6; 10 nucleotides match TRBD1. V lost 1 base to trimming and J lost 9 bases; unmatched junction nucleotides: 3. The CDR3 is 14 amino acids. CDR1 is DFQATT, CDR2 SNEGSKA, per germline (reference sequence). The CDR3 protein is CSARGQGAGSPLHF. The CDR3 region has the DNA TGCAGTGCTAGAGGACAGGGGGCAGGTTCACCCCTCCACTTT.

The chain combines TRBV5-1 with TRBJ1-6, with TRBD1 as a possible D gene (5 bases). The V and J ends lost 0 bases and 9 bases respectively, with 10 bases between them. The CDR3 consists of 14 residues. The germline gives CDR1 SGHRS, CDR2 YFSETQ. CDR3 nucleotide sequence: TGCGCCAGCAGCTTGGCTTTAGGGGCTTCACCCCTCCACTTT. Amino acid sequence: CASSLALGASPLHF.

This CDR3 is CATSRGIIAGAGDGELFF. In DNA, the CDR3 is TGTGCCACCAGCAGAGGAATCATAGCGGGGGCGGGTGACGGGGAGCTGTTTTTT. The rearrangement links TRBV15 to TRBJ2-2; 9 nucleotides line up with TRBD2. Germline V CDR1 and CDR2: LNHNV, YYDKDF (reference sequence). The CDR3 is 18 amino acids. J gave up 7 bases and V 1 base, and 13 bases lay outside the gene matches.

The V and J genes are TRBV5-1 and TRBJ2-5; maybe TRBD2 (6 bases). Trimming cost V 0 bases and J 1 base, with 13 bases left between them. CDR3 length: 16 amino acids. Germline V gene sequence: CDR1 SGHRS, CDR2 YFSETQ. The CDR3 DNA reads as TGCGCCAGCAGCTTGGTCTTAGCGGAGTTCCAAGAGACCCAGTACTTC. Protein: CASSLVLAEFQETQYF.

There are many counts of this clonotype. The chain is built from TRBV7-3 and TRBJ2-5; a weak D match, TRBD2 (7 bases). V dropped 5 bases and J dropped 5 bases, with 12 bases sitting between them. CDR3 length: 13 amino acids. Germline CDR1 reads SGHTA; CDR2 reads FQGTGA. The chain's CDR3 is CASSMGGRETQYF. CDR3 coding DNA: TGTGCCAGCAGCATGGGGGGGCGTGAGACCCAGTACTTC.

The table lists this clonotype with many counts. CDR3 region: CASSQGALIRETQYF. The CDR3, as DNA: TGCGCCAGCAGCCAGGGGGCACTTATCCGGGAGACCCAGTACTTC. J is TRBJ2-5 and V is TRBV4-1; D might be TRBD1 (6 bases). The CDR3 covers 15 residues. The germline V gene has CDR1 MGHRA and CDR2 YSYEKL. V lost 3 bases to trimming and J lost 5 bases, with 16 bases between them.

This clonotype was detected only a few times. The rearrangement joins TRBV29-1 to TRBJ2-4; D unresolved. Trimming left V 5 bases short and J 0 bases short, with 11 bases between. Germline assignment: CDR1 SQVTM and CDR2 ANQGSEA. The CDR3 runs to 14 residues. In nucleotides, the CDR3 is TGCAGCGTTACACAGAGGTTAGCCAAAAACATTCAGTACTTC. Encoded protein: CSVTQRLAKNIQYF. Full variable domain (missing parts from reference TRBV29-1 and TRBJ2-4): SAVISQKPSRDICQRGTSLTIQCQVDSQVTMMFWYRQQPGQSLTLIATANQGSEATYESGFVIDKFPISRPNLTFSTLTVSNMSPEDSSIYLCSVTQRLAKNIQYFGAGTRLSVL.

This clonotype was detected a few times. This chain uses TRBV12-3 or TRBV12-4 with TRBJ2-3; 12 nucleotides align to TRBD2. Trimming took 2 bases from V and 2 from J; bases not matched to a gene: 2. The CDR3 runs 16 residues. Here the CDR3 reads CASSLTSGGSTDTQYF. CDR3 coding DNA: TGTGCCAGCAGTTTAACTAGCGGGGGGTCCACAGATACGCAGTATTTT.

V and J are TRBV4-2 and TRBJ2-7; tentatively, D is TRBD1 or TRBD2 (5 bases each). Germline CDR1 and CDR2: LGHNA and YNFKEQ. Trimming took off 4 bases at V and 2 bases at J, with 9 bases between the two ends. This CDR3 comprises 13 residues. The DNA of the CDR3 is TGTGCCAGCAGCCGGGGGACCACCTACGAGCAGTACTTC. It specifies CASSRGTTYEQYF.

V is TRBV5-1 and J is TRBJ2-5; D is ambiguous. Germline CDR1 and CDR2: SGHRS and YFSETQ. The ends were cut back, 0 bases at V and 1 base at J, with 10 bases in the middle. The CDR3 consists of 15 residues. The CDR3 loop is CASSLAAGIQETQYF. In nucleotides, the CDR3 is TGCGCCAGCAGCTTGGCCGCAGGAATCCAAGAGACCCAGTACTTC.

This clonotype occurred a few times. The chain has TRBV6-1 and TRBJ2-7, with 11 bases lining up with TRBD1. The V gene end was trimmed by 2 bases and the J gene end by 0 bases; junction bases not matched to a gene: 3. Germline assignment: CDR1 MNHNS and CDR2 SASEGT. CDR3 size: 16 residues. CDR3: CASSESGTGGSYEQYV. The CDR3 nucleotides read TGTGCCAGCAGTGAATCCGGGACAGGGGGCTCCTACGAGCAGTACGTC.

The sample holds many counts of this clonotype. The rearrangement joins TRBV6-2 or TRBV6-3 to TRBJ1-2; the D is unclear. CDR1 and CDR2 (germline): MNHEY, SVGEGT. The CDR3 consists of 14 residues. The V gene lost 7 bases and the J gene lost 1 base, with 13 bases spanning the gap. The CDR3 bases are TGTGCCAGCATCTCGCCCAGGAATAACTATGGCTACACCTTC. Protein product: CASISPRNNYGYTF.

This clonotype has only a few counts. CDR3 nucleotides: TGTGCCAGCAGTTACTCGCGGACGACCACCGGGGAGCTGTTTTTT. Protein: CASSYSRTTTGELFF. J is TRBJ2-2 and V is TRBV6-5; no firm D call. V was clipped by 0 bases and J by 4 bases, with 9 bases between them. Germline CDR1 and CDR2: MNHEY and SVGAGI. This CDR3 contains 15 residues.